This T cell receptor (beta chain) appears in the sequencing data of a study of blood T cells in healthy people across ages. The CDR3 is made up of 17 amino acids. CDR1 is DFQATT and CDR2 is SNEGSKA in the germline V gene (reference sequence). V was clipped by 0 bases and J by 4 bases; unmatched bases: 9. This clonotype was found a few times. A sample-barcoded 5' primer and a J-beta primer mix were used in a second PCR of about 7 to 11 cycles. Every cDNA molecule carried a tag from a template-switch adaptor bearing 12 random nucleotides. Each sample yielded at least 2.5 million CDR3-containing paired-end reads. From the 5' RACE reads, TCRdb called clonotypes with MiXCR, one entry per CDR3 protein. Among about 1,600,000 distinct CDR3 sequences, about 43% were seen once, and the ten largest hold 6.5% to 10%.

The rearrangement joins TRBV20-1 to TRBJ2-1; 10 positions agree with TRBD2. This sequence originates from a woman aged 18-29 years in good health. The material sequenced was blood. The CDR3 loop is CSARELAGAPNYNEQFF. The CDR3, as DNA: TGCAGTGCTAGAGAGCTAGCGGGAGCCCCAAATTACAATGAGCAGTTCTTC.